This T cell receptor beta chain was sequenced in a study of T cell changes during pregnancy in multiple sclerosis. Clones were read by immunoSEQ multiplex PCR, and TCRdb kept only the in-frame ones, dropping some. The sample holds tens of thousands of clones, around 93% seen once. Germline CDR1 reads SGHRS; CDR2 reads YFSETQ. With V trimmed by 1 base and J by 0 bases, 7 bases remained unmatched. The CDR3 is 17 amino acids. Here the sequenced sample was CD8+ T cells from peripheral blood mononuclear cells, taken in the second trimester of pregnancy. This receptor was taken from a female donor with multiple sclerosis, enrolled in a pregnancy study. V and J are TRBV5-1 and TRBJ2-3, with 8 nucleotides matching TRBD2. The chain's CDR3 is CASSLYPAGGSTDTQYF. The CDR3 DNA is TGCGCCAGCAGCTTGTATCCGGCGGGGGGAAGCACAGATACGCAGTATTTT.